This TCR beta chain was sequenced in a study of T-cell memory formation after mild COVID-19. TCRdb redid the calling of the 5' RACE reads with MiXCR, one entry per CDR3 protein. This table has about 310,000 distinct CDR3 sequences, 15% to 20% appearing once. This clonotype showed up just a few times. Its antigen is unidentified. The CDR3 covers 12 residues. Between the trimmed V and J ends, which lost 3 bases and 7 bases, there was a span of 9 bases. CDR1 is MNHEY and CDR2 is SVGEGT in the germline V gene. Regarding the study as a whole: Clones shrinking between day 15 and 85 showed a balanced CD4/CD8 split, and those that grew later tilted toward CD4+. There were some responding clones in pre-infection memory, which suggested that cross-reactive memory had joined. What remained unconfirmed was the SARS-CoV-2 specificity of second-wave clones peaking on day 37.

The chain uses TRBV6-2 or TRBV6-3 and TRBJ2-5; D is ambiguous. Sequencing was performed on PBMCs or a T cell subset sorted from them (not recorded which). This clonotype was sampled from a man aged 18-30 years who had mild COVID-19 (a few samples of this study predate the infection). Cell type and time point are not known. The CDR3: CASSYLARTQYF. In nucleotides, the CDR3 is TGTGCCAGCAGTTATCTCGCAAGGACCCAGTACTTC.